This T cell receptor beta chain was retrieved from a study of T cell repertoires in cytomegalovirus infection. Study at large: CMV infection plus the matching HLA type was flagged by public TCR beta signatures.

As to this clonotype: No antigen is known for it.

MiXCR, run by TCRdb on the reads, gives a single entry per CDR3 protein. Among some 500,000 distinct CDR3 sequences listed, 33% were seen once. The input for sequencing was cultured PBMCs, taken from culture after CMV antigen stimulation. This receptor was identified in a human donor in good health (CMV status not recorded). Some clones in this sample may be carry-over from other donors' samples.

The CDR3 DNA sequence: TGTGCCAGCAGTGTGGAGGATCAGTTCTTC. Translated, it gives CASSVEDQFF. The chain is built from TRBV2 and TRBJ2-1; D might be TRBD2 (5 bases). CDR3 length equals 10 residues. CDR1 SNHLY and CDR2 FYNNEI come from the germline V gene. V was cut by 4 bases and J by 13 bases, with 8 bases left in between.